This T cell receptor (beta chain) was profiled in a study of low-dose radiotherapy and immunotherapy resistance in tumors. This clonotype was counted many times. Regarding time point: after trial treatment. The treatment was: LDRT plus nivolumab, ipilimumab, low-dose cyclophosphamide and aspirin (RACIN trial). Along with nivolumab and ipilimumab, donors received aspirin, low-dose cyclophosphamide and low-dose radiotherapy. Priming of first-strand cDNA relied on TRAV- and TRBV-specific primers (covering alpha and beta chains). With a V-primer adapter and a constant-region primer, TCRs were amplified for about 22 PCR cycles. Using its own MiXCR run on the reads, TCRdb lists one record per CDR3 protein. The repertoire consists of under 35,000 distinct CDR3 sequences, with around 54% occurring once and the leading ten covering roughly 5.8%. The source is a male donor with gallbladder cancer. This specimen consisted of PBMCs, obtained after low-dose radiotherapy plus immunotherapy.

CDR3 residues: CASSAGTDTYEQYF. The CDR3, as DNA: TGTGCCAGCAGCGCGGGGACAGATACATACGAGCAGTACTTC. This chain links TRBV9 with TRBJ2-7; 7 bases line up with TRBD1. CDR3 size: 14 residues. V dropped 3 bases and J dropped 4; count of bases not matched to a gene: 7. From germline, CDR1 is SGDLS and CDR2 YYNGEE.